These T cell receptor beta chains were read from a single sample in a study of blood T cell repertoires in COVID-19. This table comes from immunoSEQ multiplex PCR, and its TCRdb copy is limited to in-frame clones, with some not included. The sample lists about 300,000 clones, about nine tenths occurring once. Sequenced: peripheral blood. Every receptor here comes from a woman between 45 and 60 years old with COVID-19, enrolled during active disease. Each CDR3 is given with its conserved first and last residue. D genes are given only for firm matches. Rows give clone size only sometimes, using once, few, many, or a class for an expanded clone.

>TRBV28|TRBJ2-2|17|NA|NA
TGTGCCAGCAGCCTCCCCCGATCGACATCGAACACCGGGGAGCTGTTTTTT
CASSLPRSTSNTGELFF
>TRBV28|TRBJ1-2|14|NA|few
TGTGCCAGCGTCGAAGGGGGGGTTGGCTATGGCTACACCTTC
CASVEGGVGYGYTF
>TRBV3-1/TRBV3-2|TRBJ1-6|15|NA|few
TGTGCCAGCAATAGCGGCGGCAGTAATAATTCACCCCTCCACTTT
CASNSGGSNNSPLHF
>TRBV4-1|TRBJ2-1|17|TRBD2|NA
TGCGCCAGCAGCCAAGAAGGCGGACTAGCGGGTATAACTGAGCAGTTCTTC
CASSQEGGLAGITEQFF
>TRBV6-5|TRBJ1-4|14|NA|NA
TGTGCCAGCACCGAGGGAGGGCTAGGCGAAAAACTGTTTTTT
CASTEGGLGEKLFF
>TRBV3-1/TRBV3-2|TRBJ2-1|21|TRBD2|NA
TGTGCCAGCAGCCAAGATCGTCGACTAGCGGGAGTGGTGAGCTCCTACAATGAGCAGTTCTTC
CASSQDRRLAGVVSSYNEQFF
>TRBV29-1|TRBJ1-2|11|NA|few
TGCAGCGTTGAGTGGAGGGATGGCTACACCTTC
CSVEWRDGYTF
>TRBV19|TRBJ2-1|13|TRBD2|NA
TGTGCCAGTAGTACCCGGGGGGACAATGAGCAGTTCTTC
CASSTRGDNEQFF
>TRBV7-9|TRBJ2-7|19|TRBD2|few
TGTGCCAGCAGCTTAATTCCGGGACTAGCGGGAGCGCTCTCCTACGAGCAGTACTTC
CASSLIPGLAGALSYEQYF
>TRBV29-1|TRBJ2-7|12|TRBD1|NA
TGCAGCGTTGACAGGGGGTCCTACGAGCAGTACTTC
CSVDRGSYEQYF
>TRBV24-1|TRBJ1-2|11|NA|once
TGTGCCACCAGCCAGGGGCATGGCTACACCTTC
CATSQGHGYTF
>TRBV29-1|TRBJ2-3|12|TRBD2|NA
TGCAGCGTTGTGTGGGGGGGAGATACGCAGTATTTT
CSVVWGGDTQYF
>TRBV3-1/TRBV3-2|TRBJ2-7|13|TRBD1|NA
TGTGCCAGCAGCCAGGGGACAGGGGCCGAGCAGTACTTC
CASSQGTGAEQYF
>TRBV5-1|TRBJ1-1|13|NA|NA
TGCGCCAGCAGCTTTACTGAACAGGGCGAGACTTTCTTT
CASSFTEQGETFF
>TRBV21-1|TRBJ1-6|18|NA|once
TGTGCCAGCAGCCAAGGACGGGGACAGGGGGCTTATAATTCACCCCTCCACTTT
CASSQGRGQGAYNSPLHF
>TRBV29-1|TRBJ2-3|19|TRBD2|NA
TGCAGCGTTGTCCCGGGACTAGCGGGAGGGATGACTAGCACAGATACGCAGTATTTT
CSVVPGLAGGMTSTDTQYF
>TRBV7-9|TRBJ2-3|12|NA|NA
TGTGCCAGCAGCAGCTATACAGATACGCAGTATTTT
CASSSYTDTQYF
>TRBV4-2|TRBJ2-2|18|TRBD2|NA
TGTGCCAGCAGCCCCCGAATAGCGGGAGGGCCGGGCACCGGGGAGCTGTTTTTT
CASSPRIAGGPGTGELFF
>TRBV11-2|TRBJ2-7|10|NA|NA
TGTGCCAGCAGCACGGGGGAGCAGTACTTC
CASSTGEQYF
>TRBV5-6|TRBJ2-7|14|NA|NA
TGTGCCAGCAGCTTGACGGGAGCGACCTACGAGCAGTACTTC
CASSLTGATYEQYF
>TRBV11-3|TRBJ2-5|17|NA|NA
TGTGCCAGCAGCTTAGAGGGCGGGCACAAGTACCAAGAGACCCAGTACTTC
CASSLEGGHKYQETQYF
>TRBV29-1|TRBJ1-3|15|NA|NA
TGCAGCGTTGTCCCTGACAGCGACTCTGGAAACACCATATATTTT
CSVVPDSDSGNTIYF
>TRBV18|TRBJ1-5|16|TRBD1|NA
TGTGCCAGCTCCGCTTGGACAGGGGTAAGCAATCAGCCCCAGCATTTT
CASSAWTGVSNQPQHF
>TRBV3-1/TRBV3-2|TRBJ1-6|15|TRBD1|NA
TGTGCCAGCAGCCTTATCAGGACAGGGGGTTCACCCCTCCACTTT
CASSLIRTGGSPLHF
>TRBV30|TRBJ2-1|15|TRBD2|NA
TGTGCCTGGAGTCTGGCGGGAGATACCTACAATGAGCAGTTCTTC
CAWSLAGDTYNEQFF
>TRBV9|TRBJ2-1|16|TRBD2|NA
TGTGCCAGCAGCGCGCCGGGACTAGCGGGGTACAATGAGCAGTTCTTC
CASSAPGLAGYNEQFF
>TRBV4-1|TRBJ2-2|14|TRBD2|NA
TGCGCCAGCCGGGAGGGTCTGGGAACCGGGGAGCTGTTTTTT
CASREGLGTGELFF
>TRBV5-1|TRBJ2-5|14|NA|NA
TGCGCCAGCAGCTTGGGAGGATTACAAGAGACCCAGTACTTC
CASSLGGLQETQYF
>TRBV2|TRBJ1-3|15|NA|NA
TGTGCCAGTCTGTCGAGGGCCTTCTCTGGAAACACCATATATTTT
CASLSRAFSGNTIYF
>TRBV3-1/TRBV3-2|TRBJ1-3|14|NA|NA
TGTGCCAGCAGCTCCGGACAGACTGGAAACACCATATATTTT
CASSSGQTGNTIYF
>TRBV29-1|TRBJ2-1|11|NA|NA
TGCAGCTCTCTAGAAAGAAATGAGCAGTTCTTC
CSSLERNEQFF
>TRBV6-5|TRBJ2-1|15|TRBD1|NA
TGTGCCAGCAGTCCAGACAGGGTATCCTACAATGAGCAGTTCTTC
CASSPDRVSYNEQFF
>TRBV5-6|TRBJ1-4|14|TRBD1|NA
TGTGCCACCAGGTACAGGGGTGGAGATGAAAAACTGTTTTTT
CATRYRGGDEKLFF
>TRBV6-2/TRBV6-3|TRBJ2-2|17|TRBD1|NA
TGTGCCAGCAGCCCCCGGGACAGGGGGCGTGGCACCGGGGAGCTGTTTTTT
CASSPRDRGRGTGELFF
>TRBV2|TRBJ2-7|14|NA|NA
TGTGCCAGCTCCTTGGCGGGCATGGCCTACGAGCAGTACTTC
CASSLAGMAYEQYF
>TRBV9|TRBJ2-7|14|NA|NA
TGTGCCAGCAGCGCCACGGGACAAACCTACGAGCAGTACTTC
CASSATGQTYEQYF
>TRBV5-6|TRBJ1-1|15|NA|NA
TGTGCCAGCAGCAATGACGGACTTGGCGACACTGAAGCTTTCTTT
CASSNDGLGDTEAFF
>TRBV18|TRBJ2-7|14|TRBD1|NA
TGTGCCAGCTCAGCGGGACAGGGGGCTTACGAGCAGTACTTC
CASSAGQGAYEQYF
>TRBV10-2|TRBJ1-6|13|TRBD1|NA
TGCGCCTCTGAGGGGGCAGATAATTCACCCCTCCACTTT
CASEGADNSPLHF
>TRBV7-9|TRBJ2-2|16|TRBD1|few
TGTGCCAGCACCACAGACAGGGGCCGGGGGACCGGGGAGCTGTTTTTT
CASTTDRGRGTGELFF
>TRBV7-8|TRBJ1-1|15|NA|NA
TGTGCCAGCAGCTTAGCGCGGCTGCTGAACACTGAAGCTTTCTTT
CASSLARLLNTEAFF
>TRBV30|TRBJ1-5|13|NA|NA
TGTGCCTGGAGCGCAGACTTCAATCAGCCCCAGCATTTT
CAWSADFNQPQHF
>TRBV5-1|TRBJ2-7|15|TRBD1|few
TGCGCCAGCAGGGTAACCGGGACAGGGGGGTACGAGCAGTACTTC
CASRVTGTGGYEQYF
>TRBV6-5|TRBJ1-2|12|NA|few
TGTGCCAGCCGACCTTGGGACTCCGGCTACACCTTC
CASRPWDSGYTF
>TRBV18|TRBJ2-2|14|NA|NA
TGTGCCAGCTCACCTCAAGGTAGCGGCGGGGAGCTGTTTTTT
CASSPQGSGGELFF
>TRBV9|TRBJ2-5|14|NA|NA
TGTGCCAGCAGCGTAGCGGGAGTGGGAGAGACCCAGTACTTC
CASSVAGVGETQYF
>TRBV19|TRBJ2-1|17|TRBD1|NA
TGTGCCAGTAGTCCCGACTTCCGGGACAGCCTCTACAATGAGCAGTTCTTC
CASSPDFRDSLYNEQFF
>TRBV5-1|TRBJ1-4|15|NA|NA
TGCGCCAGCAGCTATTACGGGGGGACTAATGAAAAACTGTTTTTT
CASSYYGGTNEKLFF
>TRBV10-3|TRBJ1-3|16|NA|NA
TGTGCCATCAGTGAGTCGTTTGGAGGGTCCGGAAACACCATATATTTT
CAISESFGGSGNTIYF
>TRBV5-1|TRBJ2-1|16|TRBD2|NA
TGCGCCAGCAGCTTGGGGACTAGCGGGATAGTCAATGAGCAGTTCTTC
CASSLGTSGIVNEQFF
>TRBV3-1/TRBV3-2|TRBJ2-7|16|NA|NA
TGTGCCAGCAGCCATCTGACGGGAGCGTACTCCTACGAGCAGTACTTC
CASSHLTGAYSYEQYF
>TRBV5-1|TRBJ1-1|14|NA|NA
TGCGCCAGCAGCTCACAAACATCGAACACTGAAGCTTTCTTT
CASSSQTSNTEAFF
>TRBV19|TRBJ1-1|15|TRBD1|NA
TGTGCCAGTAGTAGATTCGGGACAGGGTACACTGAAGCTTTCTTT
CASSRFGTGYTEAFF
>TRBV14|TRBJ2-2|13|NA|NA
TGTGCCAGCAGCCCTTACAGAACCGGGGAGCTGTTTTTT
CASSPYRTGELFF